Described below is a single T cell receptor (beta chain) sequence and its context. Its cognate antigen is unknown. Method: immunoSEQ multiplex PCR; TCRdb's copy keeps in-frame clones and lacks some. This sample has 2 million to 2.5 million clones; 93% occur once, and the top ten carry approximately 0.37%. Between the trimmed V and J ends, which lost 5 bases and 8 bases, there was a span of 18 bases. Per germline, CDR1 GTSNPN and CDR2 SVGIG (reference sequence). CDR3 length: 13 amino acids. In the CD4+ fraction, cells were divided into CD45RA+ naive and CD45RA-negative memory subsets. This sample stems from a study of shared clonotypes between healthy human individuals. General study points: The sharing of around 5% of naive CD4 clonotypes was seen across several donors. Naive subsets, compared against memory subsets, generally had larger estimated richness values.

The V and J genes are TRBV30 and TRBJ1-2, with unresolved D. This sequence was found in a young man in good health. Some clones in this sample may be carry-over from other donors' samples. The sample comprised naive CD4+ T cells from PBMCs. The subset here: CD45RA+ positively selected. In DNA form, the CDR3 reads TGTGCCTGGCGGCTGGCCGGGTCTATAGGCTACACCTTC. Amino acid sequence: CAWRLAGSIGYTF.